This T cell receptor (beta chain) emerged from a study of cytomegalovirus exposure and HLA in healthy donors. Sampled while nominally healthy, donors likely had unrecorded immune exposures. The CDR3 contains 15 residues. Germline CDR1 KGHSH, CDR2 LQKENI. V was cut by 4 bases and J by 3 bases, with 15 bases left in between. Primers: 60 Vbeta forward and 13 Jbeta reverse. The table came from immunoSEQ multiplex PCR; TCRdb's copy has only in-frame clones and leaves some out. The sample has approximately 140,000 clones, 83% seen once; the top ten hold 1% to 1.5%. This chain links TRBV18 with TRBJ1-2; D remains ambiguous. This clonotype was sampled from a girl under 10 years old in good health and CMV-seronegative. Sequences were obtained from PBMCs. The CDR3 coding sequence is TGTGCCAGCTCACGAACTACTCAAGCGGACTATGGCTACACCTTC. Its translation: CASSRTTQADYGYTF.